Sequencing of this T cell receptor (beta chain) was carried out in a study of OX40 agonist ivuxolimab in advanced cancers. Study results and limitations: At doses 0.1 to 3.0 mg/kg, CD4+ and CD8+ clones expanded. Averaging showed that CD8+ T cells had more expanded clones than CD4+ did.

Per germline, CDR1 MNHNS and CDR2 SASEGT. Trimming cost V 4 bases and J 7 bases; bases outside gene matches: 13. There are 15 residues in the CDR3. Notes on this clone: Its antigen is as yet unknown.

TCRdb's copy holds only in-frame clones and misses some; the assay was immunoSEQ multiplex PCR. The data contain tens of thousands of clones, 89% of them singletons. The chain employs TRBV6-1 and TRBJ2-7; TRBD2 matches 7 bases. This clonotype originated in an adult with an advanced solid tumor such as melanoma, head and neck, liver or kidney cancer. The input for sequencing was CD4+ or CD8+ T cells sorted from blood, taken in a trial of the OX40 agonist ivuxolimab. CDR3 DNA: TGTGCCAGCAGTGCTCTCGGGACTAATGCAGAAGAGCAGTACTTC. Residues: CASSALGTNAEEQYF.